Sequencing of this T cell receptor (beta chain) was carried out in a study of memory CD4+ T cells and cytomegalovirus serostatus (dated by TCRdb to between 2017 and 2020). About the full investigation: The 35 or so healthy Belgian adults in the cohort included 9 who were CMV seropositive and about 24 who were CMV seronegative. The study sequenced CD4+ memory TCRbeta repertoires of a Belgian cohort with known cytomegalovirus serostatus to replicate a published TCR-based CMV serostatus classifier.

Results the study describes overall, beyond this receptor: For predicting CMV serostatus, the median bootstrapped AUC was roughly 0.96 using the original framework and 0.91 using a US-trained random forest. Results were interpreted as suggesting that the CMV-associated TCR signature is largely present in the CD4+ memory repertoire. On the Belgian cohort, the classifier based on the original framework reached a median bootstrapped AUC of nearly 0.96, with a 95% CI of 0.76-1.00. Only CD4+CD45RO+ memory cells were sequenced, in contrast to the original study, which included naive and memory CD4+ and CD8+ populations. Of around 160 previously reported CMV-associated TCRbeta sequences, 67 appeared in the CD4+ memory repertoires, each in one to five individuals.

The Quick-DNA Microprep Kit was used to extract genomic DNA from the sorted cells. Amplification of TCRbeta DNA was done with the immunoSEQ hsTCRbeta kit, following the protocol from the manufacturer. TCRbeta libraries were sequenced on an Illumina MiSeq instrument. The paper's data handling went like this. After out-of-frame sequences were removed, some 2 million distinct TCRbeta sequences remained, averaging about 67,000 per individual. Each individual was scored by the count of 150 to 200 previously reported CMV-associated TCRbeta sequences and the total productive distinct TCRbeta count. A beta-binomial model was reimplemented in Python, and scikit-learn random forests with default parameters were trained on US cohort data. On the Belgian cohort, classifier performance was reported as the median AUC, along with percentile confidence intervals, across 10,000 bootstrap iterations. What TCRdb holds here is the immuneACCESS table cut down to in-frame rearrangements. Part of the clones is not present; checked against another copy, under half of the missing clones reflect an unresolved V gene, and the others are unexplained. The V and J calls and clone size come from that table; D and trimming were worked out from the DNA. The sample table lists about 59,000 clones, around 80% of them with a count of one. The ten most abundant clones make up approximately 1.1% of the sample.

From the germline V gene, CDR1 is SQVTM and CDR2 is ANQGSEA. From the cysteine up to the phenylalanine, the CDR3 has a length of 18 residues. CDR3 DNA is the only sequence kept; it has 54 bases, read in frame from the first base. Ends trimmed: V by 7 bases, J by 0 bases; bases unmatched to a gene: 11. Single viable CD3+CD4+CD8-CD45RO+ cells were sorted as memory CD4+ T cells on a FACSAria II. CMV serostatus was determined with a Roche Elecsys assay detecting serum IgG against CMV pp150, pp28, p38 and p52. Once the samples were thawed, total CD4+ T cells were enriched through positive selection using CD4 magnetic microbeads. The samples came from a different study that was designed specifically to examine the CD4+ T cell memory repertoire. Following standard operating procedures, peripheral blood mononuclear cells were isolated and cryopreserved, while serum was kept at -80 degrees C. CD3-PerCP (BW264/56), CD4-APC (RPA-T4), CD45RO-PE (UCHT1) and CD8-Pacific Orange (3B5) antibodies were used for staining, and non-viable cells were excluded with Sytox blue.

About this clone itself: What this receptor recognizes is not known. Base qualities are not at hand, and no much larger clone is one base apart.

What was sequenced was memory CD4+ T cells from blood. The TCR originated in an adult in good health and CMV-seronegative. The sequence joins TRBV29-1 to TRBJ2-1; 14 middle bases align to TRBD2. The DNA sequence is given as TGCAGCGCCAGAACGACTAGCGGGAGGGGGAGCTCCTACAATGAGCAGTTCTTC. Its amino acids are CSARTTSGRGSSYNEQFF.